This T cell receptor beta chain is drawn from a study of cytomegalovirus exposure and HLA in healthy donors. Study-wide findings and caveats: In the roughly 110 validation repertoires, more than 85% of cluster scores exceeded 0, per a later analysis.

Germline-derived CDR1 and CDR2 are SGHAT and FQNNGV. CDR3 size: 13 residues. The germline V and J ends were trimmed by 7 bases and 2 bases, with 12 bases remaining between them. As for this clone: No antigen is known for it.

Some clones are missing from TCRdb's copy, which holds only in-frame ones; the method was immunoSEQ multiplex PCR. Of under 250,000 clones in the sample, 75% to 90% were seen once. This sequence originates from a woman aged 18-35 years in good health and CMV-seronegative. V and J are TRBV11-2 and TRBJ2-7; D is undetermined. The sample consisted of PBMCs. Written as DNA, the CDR3 is TGTGCCAGCATGCTTGGCGGAACCTACGAGCAGTACTTC. It is translated as CASMLGGTYEQYF.